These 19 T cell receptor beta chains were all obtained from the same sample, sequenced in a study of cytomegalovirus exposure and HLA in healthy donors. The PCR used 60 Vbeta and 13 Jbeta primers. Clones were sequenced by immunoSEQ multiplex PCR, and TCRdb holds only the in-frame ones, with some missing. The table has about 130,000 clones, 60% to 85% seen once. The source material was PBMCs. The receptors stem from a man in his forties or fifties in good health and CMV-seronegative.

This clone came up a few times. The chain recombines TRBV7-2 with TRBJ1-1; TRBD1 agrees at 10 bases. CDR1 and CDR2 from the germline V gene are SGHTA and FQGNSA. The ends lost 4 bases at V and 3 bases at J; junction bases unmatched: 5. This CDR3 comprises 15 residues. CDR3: CASSSGQGVDTEAFF. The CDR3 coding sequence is TGTGCCAGCAGCTCCGGACAGGGGGTCGACACTGAAGCTTTCTTT.

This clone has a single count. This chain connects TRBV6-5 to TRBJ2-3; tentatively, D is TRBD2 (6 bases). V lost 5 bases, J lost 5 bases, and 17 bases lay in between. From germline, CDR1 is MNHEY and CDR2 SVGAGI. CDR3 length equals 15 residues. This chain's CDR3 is CASSPMRTIQDTQYF. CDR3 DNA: TGTGCCAGCAGTCCAATGAGGACTATTCAAGATACGCAGTATTTT.

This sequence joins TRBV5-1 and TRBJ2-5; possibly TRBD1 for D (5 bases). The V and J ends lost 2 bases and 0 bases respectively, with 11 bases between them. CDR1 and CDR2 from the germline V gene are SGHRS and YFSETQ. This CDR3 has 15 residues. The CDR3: CASSLLPGNQETQYF. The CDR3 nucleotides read TGCGCCAGCAGCTTACTACCAGGGAACCAAGAGACCCAGTACTTC.

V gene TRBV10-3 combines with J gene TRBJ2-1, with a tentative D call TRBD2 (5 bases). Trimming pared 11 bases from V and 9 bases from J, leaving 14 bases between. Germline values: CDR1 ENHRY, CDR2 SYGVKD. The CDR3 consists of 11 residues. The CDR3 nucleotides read TGTGCCCCGCCCGGTGAGGGTGAGCAGTTCTTC. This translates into CAPPGEGEQFF.

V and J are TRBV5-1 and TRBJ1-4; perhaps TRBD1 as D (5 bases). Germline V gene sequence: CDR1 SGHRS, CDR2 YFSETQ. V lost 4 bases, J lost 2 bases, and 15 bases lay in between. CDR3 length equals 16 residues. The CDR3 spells CASSRDSIGTNEKLFF. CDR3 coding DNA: TGCGCCAGCAGCCGGGACTCCATTGGGACTAATGAAAAACTGTTTTTT.

The CDR3 nucleotides read TGTGCCAGCACCTCCTGGGGGGGCACTGAAGCTTTCTTT. Translation: CASTSWGGTEAFF. The chain recombines TRBV9 with TRBJ1-1; weak D call: TRBD1 (5 bases). CDR3 length equals 13 residues. Germline V CDR1 and CDR2: SGDLS, YYNGEE. Trimming stripped 6 bases from V and 4 bases from J, with 13 bases between.

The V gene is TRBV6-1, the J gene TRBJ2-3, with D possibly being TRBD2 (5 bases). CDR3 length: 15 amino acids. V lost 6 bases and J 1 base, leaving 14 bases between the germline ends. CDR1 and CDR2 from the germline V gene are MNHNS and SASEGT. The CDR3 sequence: CASRGDERGTDTQYF. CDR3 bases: TGTGCCAGCAGGGGAGACGAGCGAGGCACAGATACGCAGTATTTT.

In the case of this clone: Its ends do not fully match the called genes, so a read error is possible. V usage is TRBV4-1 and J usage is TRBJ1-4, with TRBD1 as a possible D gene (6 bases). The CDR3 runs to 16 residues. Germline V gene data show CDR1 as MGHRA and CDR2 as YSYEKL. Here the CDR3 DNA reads TGCGCCGGCAGCCAAGATCCTGGGGCAGGGGTTGAAAAACTGTTTTTT. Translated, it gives CAGSQDPGAGVEKLFF.

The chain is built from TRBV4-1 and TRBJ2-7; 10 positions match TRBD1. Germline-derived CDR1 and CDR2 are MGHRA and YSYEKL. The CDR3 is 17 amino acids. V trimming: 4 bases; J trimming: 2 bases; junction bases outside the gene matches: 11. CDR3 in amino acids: CASSLIPGQGSPYEQYV. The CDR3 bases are TGCGCCAGCAGCCTAATTCCGGGACAGGGGTCTCCCTACGAGCAGTACGTC.

The chain's CDR3 is CASSVTVGQPQHF. The CDR3 DNA follows: TGTGCCAGCAGTGTAACGGTCGGTCAGCCCCAGCATTTT. The chain combines TRBV6-1 with TRBJ1-5; D remains ambiguous. Trimming shortened V by 4 bases and J by 6 bases, and 10 bases separated the two germline ends. Per the germline V gene, CDR1 is MNHNS and CDR2 is SASEGT. The CDR3 covers 13 residues.

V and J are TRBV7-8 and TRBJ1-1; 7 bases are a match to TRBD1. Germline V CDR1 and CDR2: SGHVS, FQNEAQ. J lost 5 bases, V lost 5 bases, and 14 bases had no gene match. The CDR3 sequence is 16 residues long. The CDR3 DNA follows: TGTGCCAGCAGCCGGGCGGAGGGGGCGGTAAGGACTGAAGCTTTCTTT. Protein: CASSRAEGAVRTEAFF. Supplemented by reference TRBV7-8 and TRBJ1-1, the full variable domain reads GAGVSQSPRYKVAKRGQDVALRCDPISGHVSLFWYQQALGQGPEFLTYFQNEAQLDKSGLPSDRFFAERPEGSVSTLKIQRTQQEDSAVYLCASSRAEGAVRTEAFFGQGTRLTVV.

The CDR3 here is CASSRTGGWDEQYF. CDR3 bases: TGTGCCAGCTCACGGACAGGGGGCTGGGACGAGCAGTACTTC. The chain uses TRBV18 and TRBJ2-7; 11 positions match TRBD1. V was pared by 4 bases and J by 5 bases, with 4 bases of the junction left unmatched. CDR3 length: 14 residues. Germline CDR1 reads KGHSH; CDR2 reads LQKENI. The full variable domain, in which reference TRBV18 and TRBJ2-7 provide the parts outside the CDR3, is NAGVMQNPRHLVRRRGQEARLRCSPMKGHSHVYWYRQLPEEGLKFMVYLQKENIIDESGMPKERFSAEFPKEGPSILRIQQVVRGDSAAYFCASSRTGGWDEQYFGPGTRLTVT.

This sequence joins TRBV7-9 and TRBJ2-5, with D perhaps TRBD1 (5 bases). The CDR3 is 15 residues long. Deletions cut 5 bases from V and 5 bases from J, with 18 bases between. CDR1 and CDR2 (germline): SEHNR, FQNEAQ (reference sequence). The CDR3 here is CASSPIGPSGETQYF. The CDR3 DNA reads TGTGCCAGCAGCCCGATAGGACCATCAGGGGAGACCCAGTACTTC. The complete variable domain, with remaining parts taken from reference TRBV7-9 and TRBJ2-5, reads DTGVSQNPRHKITKRGQNVTFRCDPISEHNRLYWYRQTLGQGPEFLTYFQNEAQLEKSRLLSDRFSAERPKGSFSTLEIQRTEQGDSAMYLCASSPIGPSGETQYFGPGTRLLVL.

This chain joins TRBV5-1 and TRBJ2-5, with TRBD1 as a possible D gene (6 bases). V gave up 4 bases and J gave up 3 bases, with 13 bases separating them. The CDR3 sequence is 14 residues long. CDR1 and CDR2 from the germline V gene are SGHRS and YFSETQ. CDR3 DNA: TGCGCCAGCAGCGCCGGGACACCGAAAGAGACCCAGTACTTC. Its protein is CASSAGTPKETQYF.

The CDR3, as DNA: TGTGCCAGCAGCTTAAACAGGGACGGGGAGCAGTACTTC. It is translated as CASSLNRDGEQYF. The rearrangement joins TRBV11-2 to TRBJ2-5, with D perhaps matching TRBD1 (6 bases). CDR1 is SGHAT and CDR2 is FQNNGV in the germline V gene. The V end was cut by 2 bases, the J end by 11 bases, with 15 bases between. The CDR3 spans 13 residues.

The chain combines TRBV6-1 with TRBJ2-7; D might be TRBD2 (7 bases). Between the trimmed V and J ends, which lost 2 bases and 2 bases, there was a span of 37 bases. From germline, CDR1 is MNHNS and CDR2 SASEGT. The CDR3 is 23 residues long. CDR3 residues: CASSERGFSTGGAGARRAYEQYV. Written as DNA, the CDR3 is TGTGCCAGCAGTGAAAGGGGGTTTTCAACTGGGGGGGCGGGGGCCCGAAGGGCCTACGAGCAGTACGTC.

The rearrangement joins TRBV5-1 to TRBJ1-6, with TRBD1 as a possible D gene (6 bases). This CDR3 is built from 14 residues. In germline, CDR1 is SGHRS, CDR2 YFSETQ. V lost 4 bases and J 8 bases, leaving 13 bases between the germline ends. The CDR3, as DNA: TGCGCCAGCAGCCTAGGGGGTGGAGATTCACCCCTCCACTTT. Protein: CASSLGGGDSPLHF.

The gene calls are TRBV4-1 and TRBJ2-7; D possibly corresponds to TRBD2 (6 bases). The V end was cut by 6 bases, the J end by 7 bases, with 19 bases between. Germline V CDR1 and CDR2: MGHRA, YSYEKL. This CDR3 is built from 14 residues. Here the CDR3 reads CASRATGTRGEQYV. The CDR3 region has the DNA TGCGCCAGCAGAGCTACGGGGACTCGGGGGGAGCAGTACGTC.

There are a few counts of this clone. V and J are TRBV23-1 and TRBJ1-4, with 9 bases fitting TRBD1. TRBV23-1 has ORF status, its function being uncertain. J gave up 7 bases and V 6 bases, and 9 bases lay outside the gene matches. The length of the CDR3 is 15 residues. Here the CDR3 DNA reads TGCGCCAGCAGGCAAGCCGGGACAGGGACTGAAAAACTGTTTTTT. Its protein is CASRQAGTGTEKLFF.